This T cell receptor beta chain was sequenced for a study of a mutant IDH1 vaccine in newly diagnosed glioma. The overall study: Every participant had undergone radiotherapy, temozolomide, or both before, and most underwent both.

Sample time point: week 11, during vaccination. One vaccine dose held 300 ug of mutant IDH1 20-mer peptide and came with topical imiquimod. This table comes from immunoSEQ multiplex PCR, and its TCRdb copy is limited to in-frame clones, with some not included. The table has 50,000 or so clones, around nine tenths seen once; the top ten hold around 2.5%. A word on this clone: Its specificity is unknown.

The source is a man aged 50 or older with glioma. The source material was PBMCs, sampled from a glioma patient whose treatment included an IDH1 peptide vaccine.

CDR3 coding DNA: TGTGCCAGCAGCGTAGACTTACTGAACACTGAAGCTTTCTTT. It translates to CASSVDLLNTEAFF. The V gene is TRBV9, the J gene TRBJ1-1; D not resolved. This CDR3 has 14 amino acids. Germline V CDR1 and CDR2: SGDLS, YYNGEE. V was cut by 0 bases and J by 0 bases, with 6 bases left in between.